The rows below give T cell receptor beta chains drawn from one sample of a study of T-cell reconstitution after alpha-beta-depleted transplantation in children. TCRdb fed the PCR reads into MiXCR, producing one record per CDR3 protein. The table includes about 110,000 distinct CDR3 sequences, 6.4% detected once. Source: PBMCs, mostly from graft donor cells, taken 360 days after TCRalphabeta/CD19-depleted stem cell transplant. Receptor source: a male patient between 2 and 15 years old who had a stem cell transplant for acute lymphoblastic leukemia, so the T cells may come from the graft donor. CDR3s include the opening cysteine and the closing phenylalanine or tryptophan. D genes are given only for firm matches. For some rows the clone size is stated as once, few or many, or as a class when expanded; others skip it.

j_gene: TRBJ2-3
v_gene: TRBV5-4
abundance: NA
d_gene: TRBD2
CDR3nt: TGTGCCAGCAGCACCAAGCGGGAGGGCACAGATACGCAGTATTTT
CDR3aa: CASSTKREGTDTQYF

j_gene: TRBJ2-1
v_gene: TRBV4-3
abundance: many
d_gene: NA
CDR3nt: TGCGCCAGCAGCCCTGGGGTATCCTCCTACAATGAGCAGTTCTTC
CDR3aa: CASSPGVSSYNEQFF

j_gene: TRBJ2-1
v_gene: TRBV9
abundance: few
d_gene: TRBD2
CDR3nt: TGTGCCAGCAGCGTAGCTAGCGGGGGGTCTCTTTACAATGAGCAGTTCTTC
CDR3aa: CASSVASGGSLYNEQFF

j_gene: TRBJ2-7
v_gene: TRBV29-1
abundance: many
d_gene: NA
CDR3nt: TGCAGCGTTGAAGTCAGGGCCCCCTACGAGCAGTACTTC
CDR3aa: CSVEVRAPYEQYF

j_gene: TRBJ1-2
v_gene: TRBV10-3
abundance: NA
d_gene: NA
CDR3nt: TGTGCCATCAATATCGGGGGGCATGGCTACACCTTC
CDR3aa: CAINIGGHGYTF

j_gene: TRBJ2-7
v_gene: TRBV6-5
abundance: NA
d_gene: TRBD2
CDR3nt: TGTGCCAGCAGTTACTCCAGGCCCGGGGGGGGATTCTACGAGCAGTACTTC
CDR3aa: CASSYSRPGGGFYEQYF

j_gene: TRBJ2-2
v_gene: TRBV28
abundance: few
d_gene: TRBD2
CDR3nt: TGTGCCAGCAGTTCACTAGCGGGAAGGAACACCGGGGAGCTGTTTTTT
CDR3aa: CASSSLAGRNTGELFF

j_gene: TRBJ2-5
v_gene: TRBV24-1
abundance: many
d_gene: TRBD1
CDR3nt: TGTGCCACCAGTGATGGATCACAGGGGGCGCGGCCGGTGGAGACCCAGTACTTC
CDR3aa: CATSDGSQGARPVETQYF

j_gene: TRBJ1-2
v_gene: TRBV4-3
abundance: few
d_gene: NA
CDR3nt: TGCGCCAGCAGCCAAGGGGGGGCCTATGGCTACACCTTC
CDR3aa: CASSQGGAYGYTF

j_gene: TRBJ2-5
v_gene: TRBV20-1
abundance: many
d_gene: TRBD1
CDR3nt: TGCAGTGCTAGGGTCAGGGGGCAAGAGACCCAGTACTTC
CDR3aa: CSARVRGQETQYF

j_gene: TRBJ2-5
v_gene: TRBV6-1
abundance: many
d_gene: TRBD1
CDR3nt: TGTGTCATCGCGGGGGACAGGGTACAAGAGACCCAGTACTTC
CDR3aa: CVIAGDRVQETQYF

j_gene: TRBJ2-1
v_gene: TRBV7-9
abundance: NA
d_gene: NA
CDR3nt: TGTGCCAGCAGCTTAGCGAATTTGGGGGCGCAGTTCTTC
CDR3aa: CASSLANLGAQFF

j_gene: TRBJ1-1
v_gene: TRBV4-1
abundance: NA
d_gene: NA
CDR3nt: TGCGCCAGCAGCCCTGCCTCGAGGCCCGGAGAAGCTTTCTTT
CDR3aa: CASSPASRPGEAFF

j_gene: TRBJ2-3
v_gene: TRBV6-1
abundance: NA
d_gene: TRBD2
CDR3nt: TGTGCCAGCAGTCATAGCGGGGGGCTCGGGACAGATACGCAGTATTTT
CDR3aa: CASSHSGGLGTDTQYF

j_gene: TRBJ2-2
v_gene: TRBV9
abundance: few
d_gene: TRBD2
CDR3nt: TGTGCCAGCAGCCCCCGAAGAGTAGCGGGAGCCGGGGAGCTGTTTTTT
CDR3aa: CASSPRRVAGAGELFF

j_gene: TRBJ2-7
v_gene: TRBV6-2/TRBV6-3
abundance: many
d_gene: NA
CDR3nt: TGTGCCAGCAGTTACCTTGGGCCGAGCTCCTACGAGCAGTACTTC
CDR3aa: CASSYLGPSSYEQYF

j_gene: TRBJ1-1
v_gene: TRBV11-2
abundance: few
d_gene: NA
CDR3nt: TGTGCCAGCAGCCTAAATGCTGGGGGGCGGAACACTGAAGCTTTCTTT
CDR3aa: CASSLNAGGRNTEAFF

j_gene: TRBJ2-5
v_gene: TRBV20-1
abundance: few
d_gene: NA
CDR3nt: TGCAGTGCTGGAGGCCAGTACTTC
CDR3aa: CSAGGQYF

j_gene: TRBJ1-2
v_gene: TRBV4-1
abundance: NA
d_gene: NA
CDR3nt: TGCGCCAGCAGCCAAGATCCGTTTGACTATGGCTACACCTTC
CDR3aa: CASSQDPFDYGYTF

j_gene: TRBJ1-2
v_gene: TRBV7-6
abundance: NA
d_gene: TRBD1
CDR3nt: TGTGCCAGCAGCCTTACCGGGACAGGAGGTCCTTATGGCTACACCTTC
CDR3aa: CASSLTGTGGPYGYTF

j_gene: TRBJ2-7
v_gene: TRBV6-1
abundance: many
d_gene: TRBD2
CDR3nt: TGTGCCAGCATATCGACTAGCGGGAGGTTTTACGAGCAGTACTTC
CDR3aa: CASISTSGRFYEQYF

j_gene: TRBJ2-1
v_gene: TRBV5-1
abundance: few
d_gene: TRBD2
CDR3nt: TGCGCCAGCAGTGTTAGCGGGGGGGCCTACAATGAGCAGTTCTTC
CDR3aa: CASSVSGGAYNEQFF

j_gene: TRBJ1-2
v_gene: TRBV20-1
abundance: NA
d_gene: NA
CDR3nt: TGCAGTGCTAGAATCTATGGCTACACCTTC
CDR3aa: CSARIYGYTF